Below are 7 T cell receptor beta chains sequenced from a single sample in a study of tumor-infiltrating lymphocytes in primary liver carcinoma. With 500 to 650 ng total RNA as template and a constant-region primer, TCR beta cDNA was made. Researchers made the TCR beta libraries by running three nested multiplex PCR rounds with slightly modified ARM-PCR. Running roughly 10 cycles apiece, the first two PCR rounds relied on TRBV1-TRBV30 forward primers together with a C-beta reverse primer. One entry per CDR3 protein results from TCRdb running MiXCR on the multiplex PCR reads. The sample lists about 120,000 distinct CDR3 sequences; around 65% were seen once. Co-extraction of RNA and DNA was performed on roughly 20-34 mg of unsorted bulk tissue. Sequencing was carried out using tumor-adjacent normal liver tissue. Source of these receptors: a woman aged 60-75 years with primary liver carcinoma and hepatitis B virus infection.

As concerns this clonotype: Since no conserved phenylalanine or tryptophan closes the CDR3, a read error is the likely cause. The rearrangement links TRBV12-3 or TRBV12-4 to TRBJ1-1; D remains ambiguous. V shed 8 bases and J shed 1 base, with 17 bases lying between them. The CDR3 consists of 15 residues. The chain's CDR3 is CASATETETNTEAFL. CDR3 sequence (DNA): TGTGCCAGCGCCACCGAAACAGAGACGAACACTGAAGCTTTCTTA.

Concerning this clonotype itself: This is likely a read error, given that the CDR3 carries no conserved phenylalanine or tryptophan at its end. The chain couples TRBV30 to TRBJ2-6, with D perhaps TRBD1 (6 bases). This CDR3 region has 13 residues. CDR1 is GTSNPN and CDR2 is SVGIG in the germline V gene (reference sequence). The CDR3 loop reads CAWDRTGADVLTI. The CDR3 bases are TGTGCCTGGGACAGGACTGGGGCCGACGTCCTGACTATC.

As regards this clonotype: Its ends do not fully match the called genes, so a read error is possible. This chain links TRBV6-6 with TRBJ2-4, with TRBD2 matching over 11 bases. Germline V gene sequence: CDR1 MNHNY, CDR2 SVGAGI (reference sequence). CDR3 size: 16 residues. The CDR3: CASNYGGLAVQNTQYF. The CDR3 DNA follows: TGTGCCAGCAATTACGGGGGACTAGCGGTTCAAAACACTCAATACTTC.

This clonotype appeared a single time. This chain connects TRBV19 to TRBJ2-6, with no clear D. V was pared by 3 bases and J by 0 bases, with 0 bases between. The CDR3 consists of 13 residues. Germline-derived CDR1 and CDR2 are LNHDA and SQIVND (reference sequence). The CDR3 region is CASSISGANVLTF. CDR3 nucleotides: TGTGCCAGTAGTATCTCTGGGGCCAACGTCCTGACTTTC.

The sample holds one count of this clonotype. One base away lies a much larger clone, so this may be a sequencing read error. CDR3 DNA: TGTGCCAGCAGCTACGGGACGGCGGGGAATGAGCAGTTCTTC. This translates into CASSYGTAGNEQFF. The chain joins TRBV7-9 to TRBJ2-1, with a possible D match to TRBD2 (6 bases). The CDR3 spans 14 residues. Trimming left V 4 bases short and J 7 bases short, with 14 bases between. Germline CDR1 SEHNR, CDR2 FQNEAQ (reference sequence). Full variable domain (missing parts from reference TRBV7-9 and TRBJ2-1): DTGVSQNPRHKITKRGQNVTFRCDPISEHNRLYWYRQTLGQGPEFLTYFQNEAQLEKSRLLSDRFSAERPKGSFSTLEIQRTEQGDSAMYLCASSYGTAGNEQFFGPGTRLTVL.

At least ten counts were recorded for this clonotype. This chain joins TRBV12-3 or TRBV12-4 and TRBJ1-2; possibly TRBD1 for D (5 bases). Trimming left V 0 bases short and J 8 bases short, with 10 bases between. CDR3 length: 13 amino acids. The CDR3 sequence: CASSLAPRAGYTF. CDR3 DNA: TGTGCCAGCAGTTTAGCGCCCAGGGCCGGCTACACCTTC.

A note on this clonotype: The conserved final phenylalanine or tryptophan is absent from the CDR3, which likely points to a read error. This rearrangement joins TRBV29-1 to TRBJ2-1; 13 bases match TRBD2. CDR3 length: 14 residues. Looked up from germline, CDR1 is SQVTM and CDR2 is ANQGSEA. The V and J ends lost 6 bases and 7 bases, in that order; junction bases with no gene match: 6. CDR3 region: CSVVRTSGRNEQFL. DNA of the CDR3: TGCAGCGTCGTCAGGACTAGCGGGAGAAATGAGCAGTTCTTA.